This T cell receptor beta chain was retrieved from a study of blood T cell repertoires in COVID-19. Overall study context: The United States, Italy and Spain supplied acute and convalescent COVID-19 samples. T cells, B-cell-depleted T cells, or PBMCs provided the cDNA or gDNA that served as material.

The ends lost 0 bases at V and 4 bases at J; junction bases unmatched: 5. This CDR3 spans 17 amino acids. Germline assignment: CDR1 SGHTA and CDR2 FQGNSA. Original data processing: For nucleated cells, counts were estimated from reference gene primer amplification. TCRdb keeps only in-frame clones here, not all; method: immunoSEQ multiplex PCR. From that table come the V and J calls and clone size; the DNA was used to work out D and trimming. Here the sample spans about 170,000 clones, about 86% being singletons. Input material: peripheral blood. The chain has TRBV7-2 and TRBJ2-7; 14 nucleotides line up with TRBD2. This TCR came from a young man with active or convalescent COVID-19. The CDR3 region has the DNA TGTGCCAGCAGCTTAGCCGGGACTAGCGGGAGCCGGTACGAGCAGTACTTC. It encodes CASSLAGTSGSRYEQYF.